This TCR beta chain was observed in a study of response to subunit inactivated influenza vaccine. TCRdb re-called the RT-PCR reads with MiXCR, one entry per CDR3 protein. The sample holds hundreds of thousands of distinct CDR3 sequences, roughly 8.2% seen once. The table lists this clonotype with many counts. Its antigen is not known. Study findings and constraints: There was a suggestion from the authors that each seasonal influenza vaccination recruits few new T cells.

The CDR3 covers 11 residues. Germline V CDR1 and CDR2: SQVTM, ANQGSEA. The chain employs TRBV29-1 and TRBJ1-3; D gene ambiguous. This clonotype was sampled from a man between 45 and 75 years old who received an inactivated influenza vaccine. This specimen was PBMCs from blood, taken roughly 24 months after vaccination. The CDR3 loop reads CGTGAGNTIYF. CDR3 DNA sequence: TGCGGTACGGGAGCTGGAAACACCATATATTTT. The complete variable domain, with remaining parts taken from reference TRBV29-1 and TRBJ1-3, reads SAVISQKPSRDICQRGTSLTIQCQVDSQVTMMFWYRQQPGQSLTLIATANQGSEATYESGFVIDKFPISRPNLTFSTLTVSNMSPEDSSIYLCGTGAGNTIYFGEGSWLTVV.